The 29 T cell receptor beta chains reported below all come from one sample, sequenced in a study of human T cells and chemical hapten exposure. TCRdb reprocessed the RACE reads via MiXCR and lists one record per CDR3 protein. Of about 57,000 distinct CDR3 sequences in the sample, 9% to 9.5% are singletons; the top ten hold approximately 12%. Time point: patch test 1, 2 weeks after DPC sensitization. Sample treatment: therapeutic diphenylcyclopropenone sensitization with weekly scalp DPC. Specimen: whole blood, collected in connection with sensitization to the hapten diphenylcyclopropenone (DPC). The receptors were gathered from a woman in her 40s with alopecia areata. Some clones in this sample may be carry-over from other donors' samples.

In this sample, this clonotype turned up many times. The rearrangement links TRBV4-1 to TRBJ2-1; D possibly corresponds to TRBD2 (5 bases). Germline CDR1 reads MGHRA; CDR2 reads YSYEKL. The V end was cut by 0 bases, the J end by 8 bases, with 11 bases between. The CDR3 sequence is 14 residues long. The CDR3 loop is CASSQEVNGDEQFF. CDR3 nucleotides: TGCGCCAGCAGCCAAGAAGTCAACGGGGATGAGCAGTTCTTC.

This clonotype was detected ten times or more. The J gene is TRBJ2-2, the V gene TRBV6-2 or TRBV6-3, with 7 bases matching TRBD2. The CDR3 loop spans 13 amino acids. With V trimmed by 7 bases and J by 3 bases, 2 bases remained unmatched. Germline values: CDR1 MNHEY, CDR2 SVGEGT. The CDR3: CASTAGDTGELFF. The CDR3 bases are TGTGCCAGCACGGCGGGGGACACCGGGGAGCTGTTTTTT.

This clonotype was seen at least ten times. This rearrangement joins TRBV7-2 to TRBJ2-2; D gene unclear. CDR3 size: 16 residues. CDR1 is SGHTA, CDR2 FQGNSA, per germline. Trimming left V 1 base short and J 0 bases short, with 9 bases between. CDR3 loop: CASSLVGPTNTGELFF. The CDR3 coding sequence is TGTGCCAGCAGCTTAGTCGGACCTACGAACACCGGGGAGCTGTTTTTT.

This clonotype showed up many times. The chain has TRBV5-1 and TRBJ2-7; tentative D call: TRBD2 (6 bases). The ends were cut back, 4 bases at V and 4 bases at J, with 18 bases in the middle. Per the germline V gene, CDR1 is SGHRS and CDR2 is YFSETQ. CDR3 length equals 15 residues. The CDR3 spells CASSPGWGESYEQYF. The CDR3 DNA is TGCGCCAGCAGCCCCGGTTGGGGGGAAAGTTACGAGCAGTACTTC.

The chain carries TRBV12-3 or TRBV12-4 and TRBJ2-6; D possibly corresponds to TRBD1 (5 bases). The CDR3 has 17 residues. V gave up 6 bases and J gave up 4 bases, with 19 bases separating them. CDR3 DNA: TGTGCCAGCAGCGCCTTCCAGGGTCCCCTCGGGGCCAACGTCCTGACTTTC. Translating gives CASSAFQGPLGANVLTF.

This clonotype turned up a few times. The CDR3 region has the DNA TGCAGCGTTGAGTCGGGCATCGGAGGGCCCTACGAGCAGTACTTC. Protein product: CSVESGIGGPYEQYF. The chain joins TRBV29-1 to TRBJ2-7; D is perhaps TRBD2 (6 bases). This CDR3 comprises 15 residues. V dropped 3 bases and J dropped 2 bases, with 17 bases sitting between them. Germline CDR1 reads SQVTM; CDR2 reads ANQGSEA.

This clonotype occurred a few times. This chain connects TRBV18 to TRBJ2-7, with D hard to call. This CDR3 has 13 residues. V lost 6 bases and J lost 2, with 11 bases in between. The germline CDR1 and CDR2 sequences are KGHSH and LQKENI. The CDR3 reads CASSEIEAYEQYF. The DNA for the CDR3 is TGTGCCAGCTCGGAAATCGAGGCCTACGAGCAGTACTTC. Complete variable domain (other parts from reference TRBV18 and TRBJ2-7): NAGVMQNPRHLVRRRGQEARLRCSPMKGHSHVYWYRQLPEEGLKFMVYLQKENIIDESGMPKERFSAEFPKEGPSILRIQQVVRGDSAAYFCASSEIEAYEQYFGPGTRLTVT.

This chain uses TRBV4-1 with TRBJ1-2; D is ambiguous. This CDR3 has 15 residues. V shed 0 bases and J shed 6 bases, with 14 bases lying between them. Germline loops: CDR1 MGHRA, CDR2 YSYEKL. CDR3 DNA: TGCGCCAGCAGCCAAGAAGTCAGGCCTACGGATGGCTACACCTTC. Translating it yields CASSQEVRPTDGYTF.

J is TRBJ2-7 and V is TRBV5-1; D unclear. This CDR3 region has 15 residues. From germline, CDR1 is SGHRS and CDR2 YFSETQ. The V and J ends lost 3 bases and 1 base respectively, with 14 bases between them. CDR3 in DNA: TGCGCCAGCAGCTCCCGAGCCGGGTCTTCCTACGAGCAGTACTTC. Its protein product is CASSSRAGSSYEQYF.

The V gene is TRBV5-1, the J gene TRBJ2-5; D might be TRBD2 (5 bases). V dropped 0 bases and J dropped 5 bases, with 14 bases sitting between them. The CDR3 has 15 amino acids. The germline gives CDR1 SGHRS, CDR2 YFSETQ. The CDR3 region has the DNA TGCGCCAGCAGCTTGGCCGAGGGTTTCCTCGAGACCCAGTACTTC. Protein product: CASSLAEGFLETQYF.

This clonotype was seen ten or more times. This chain uses TRBV29-1 with TRBJ2-6; 10 positions agree with TRBD1. The CDR3 is made up of 17 amino acids. The V segment lost 5 bases and the J segment 0 bases; nucleotides outside the gene matches: 7. Germline CDR1 and CDR2: SQVTM and ANQGSEA. The CDR3 DNA follows: TGCAGCGTTTTGGGGGACAGGGGAATCTCTGGGGCCAACGTCCTGACTTTC. Translation gives CSVLGDRGISGANVLTF.

The sample holds many counts of this clonotype. One junction end does not reproduce the germline sequence, and a read error may be involved. The rearrangement links TRBV5-1 to TRBJ2-3; D remains unclear. The CDR3 length is 14 residues. Germline CDR1 SGHRS, CDR2 YFSETQ. The CDR3 loop is CASSLSSSTDTQYF. CDR3 DNA: TGTGCCAGCAGCTTGTCTTCCAGCACAGATACGCAGTATTTT. The complete variable domain, with remaining parts taken from reference TRBV5-1 and TRBJ2-3, reads KAGVTQTPRYLIKTRGQQVTLSCSPISGHRSVSWYQQTPGQGLQFLFEYFSETQRNKGNFPGRFSGRQFSNSRSEMNVSTLELGDSALYLCASSLSSSTDTQYFGPGTRLTVL.

This clonotype came up many times. The chain uses TRBV9 and TRBJ2-5; TRBD2 is a possible D gene (5 bases). The V gene lost 4 bases and the J gene lost 4 bases, with 14 bases spanning the gap. The CDR3 contains 14 residues. In germline, CDR1 is SGDLS, CDR2 YYNGEE. CDR3 region: CASSLAGLGETQYF. CDR3 nucleotides: TGTGCCAGCAGCCTAGCAGGTTTGGGAGAGACCCAGTACTTC.

This clonotype was detected many times. This chain joins TRBV12-3 or TRBV12-4 and TRBJ1-1, with a weak D call TRBD1 (5 bases). Trimming took 6 bases from V and 3 from J, leaving 14 bases between them. This CDR3 contains 14 residues. CDR3 sequence reads: CASRPVTGYTEAFF. CDR3 bases: TGTGCCAGCAGACCCGTCACAGGTTACACTGAAGCTTTCTTT.

This clonotype showed up many times. This chain joins TRBV6-2 or TRBV6-3 and TRBJ1-2; D possibly corresponds to TRBD1 (5 bases). CDR3 length equals 14 residues. Trimming stripped 6 bases from V and 4 bases from J, with 15 bases between. Germline V lookup: CDR1 MNHEY, CDR2 SVGEGT. CDR3 sequence reads: CASRYRTQSYGYTF. The DNA for the CDR3 is TGTGCCAGCAGGTACAGGACCCAGAGCTATGGCTACACCTTC.

The sample holds a few counts of this clonotype. J is TRBJ1-5 and V is TRBV12-3 or TRBV12-4, with 7 bases that match TRBD1. The CDR3 length is 15 residues. Trimming at V came to 6 bases and at J to 6 bases, leaving 11 bases not matched to a gene. In DNA form, the CDR3 reads TGTGCCAGCAGATCGACAGGGCCATCTCGTCAGCCCCAGCATTTT. It specifies CASRSTGPSRQPQHF.

The chain employs TRBV9 and TRBJ1-1; D is perhaps TRBD1 (5 bases). Deletions cut 3 bases from V and 6 bases from J, with 18 bases between. The CDR3 is 15 residues long. Germline V gene sequence: CDR1 SGDLS, CDR2 YYNGEE. The CDR3 reads CASSGGTALRAEAFF. As DNA, the CDR3 is TGTGCCAGCAGCGGGGGGACGGCGCTAAGGGCTGAAGCTTTCTTT. Combining the CDR3 with reference TRBV9 and TRBJ1-1 gives the whole variable domain DSGVTQTPKHLITATGQRVTLRCSPRSGDLSVYWYQQSLDQGLQFLIQYYNGEERAKGNILERFSAQQFPDLHSELNLSSLELGDSALYFCASSGGTALRAEAFFGQGTRLTVV.

Many counts were recorded for this clonotype. This chain uses TRBV4-1 with TRBJ2-5; 9 bases are shared with TRBD2. The CDR3 covers 18 residues. Germline assignment: CDR1 MGHRA and CDR2 YSYEKL. V was clipped by 0 bases and J by 1 base; unmatched bases: 9. This CDR3 is CASSQDGVSGGSQETQYF. CDR3 DNA: TGCGCCAGCAGCCAAGATGGAGTCAGCGGGGGGTCCCAAGAGACCCAGTACTTC.

This clonotype was seen ten or more times. The chain has TRBV6-1 and TRBJ2-7; TRBD1 might be the D (6 bases). The length of the CDR3 is 14 residues. Per germline, CDR1 MNHNS and CDR2 SASEGT. V lost 4 bases and J 2 bases, leaving 12 bases between the germline ends. The CDR3 DNA sequence: TGTGCCAGCAGTGGTGGACAGACGACCTACGAGCAGTACTTC. Protein sequence: CASSGGQTTYEQYF.

This clonotype was picked up many times. The J gene is TRBJ1-1, the V gene TRBV15; D not resolved. Trimming cost V 0 bases and J 6 bases, with 14 bases left between them. The germline CDR1 and CDR2 sequences are LNHNV and YYDKDF (reference sequence). This CDR3 is built from 15 residues. CDR3 sequence reads: CATSRDTEGGSEAFF. CDR3 bases: TGTGCCACCAGCAGAGATACGGAGGGAGGGTCTGAAGCTTTCTTT.

Of note for this clonotype: A much larger clone lies a single base off, so this may be a read error. The J gene is TRBJ2-2, the V gene TRBV3-1; TRBD2 matches 11 bases. Per germline, CDR1 LGHDT and CDR2 YNNKEL (reference sequence). The CDR3 has 21 residues. V trimming: 4 bases; J trimming: 7 bases; junction bases outside the gene matches: 23. Here the CDR3 reads CASSLKLPRASGGPRGGELFF. CDR3 DNA: TGTGCCAGCAGCCTAAAGCTCCCGAGGGCTAGCGGGGGGCCGAGAGGCGGGGAGCTGTTTTTT.

The sample holds many counts of this clonotype. This chain joins TRBV7-2 and TRBJ2-7; 8 bases match TRBD1. V trimming: 5 bases; J trimming: 2 bases; junction bases outside the gene matches: 5. CDR1 and CDR2 (germline): SGHTA, FQGNSA. This CDR3 is built from 14 residues. CDR3 coding DNA: TGTGCCAGCAGCAAACGGACAGGGCCCTACGAGCAGTACTTC. Translated, it gives CASSKRTGPYEQYF.

This clonotype showed up many times. This sequence joins TRBV7-8 and TRBJ2-3; 7 positions agree with TRBD2. The CDR3 runs to 17 residues. The germline V gene encodes CDR1 SGHVS and CDR2 FQNEAQ. V dropped 1 base and J dropped 2; count of bases not matched to a gene: 9. The CDR3 spells CASSLVRGGSLTDTQYF. The CDR3 coding sequence is TGTGCCAGCAGCTTAGTCCGCGGGGGATCCCTCACAGATACGCAGTATTTT.

V usage is TRBV5-1 and J usage is TRBJ1-6; no definite D call. The CDR3 is made up of 14 amino acids. The V gene lost 2 bases and the J gene lost 6 bases, with 9 bases spanning the gap. Germline lookup yields CDR1 SGHRS and CDR2 YFSETQ. The CDR3 DNA sequence: TGCGCCAGCAGCTTCGGAGTATCTAATTCACCCCTCCACTTT. It is translated as CASSFGVSNSPLHF.

This clonotype was seen many times. J is TRBJ2-2 and V is TRBV2; D is ambiguous. In germline, CDR1 is SNHLY, CDR2 FYNNEI. The germline V and J ends were trimmed by 4 bases and 5 bases, with 8 bases remaining between them. The CDR3 consists of 13 residues. CDR3 sequence (DNA): TGTGCCAGCAGTGTACTCCCAACCGGGGAGCTGTTTTTT. It translates to CASSVLPTGELFF.

This clonotype was picked up many times. This sequence joins TRBV28 and TRBJ2-7, with TRBD1 matching 7 bases. The V segment lost 5 bases and the J segment 7 bases; nucleotides outside the gene matches: 5. The CDR3 extends over 12 amino acids. Germline assignment: CDR1 MDHEN and CDR2 SYDVKM. In DNA form, the CDR3 reads TGTGCCAGCAGTATCTACAGGGGTGAGCAGTACTTC. Protein sequence: CASSIYRGEQYF.

This clonotype was found many times. The chain couples TRBV2 to TRBJ1-5; TRBD1 is a possible D gene (6 bases). The CDR3 spans 12 residues. Trimming stripped 7 bases from V and 5 bases from J, with 9 bases between. Germline V CDR1 and CDR2: SNHLY, FYNNEI. The CDR3 bases are TGTGCCAGCAAACAGGGATATCAGCCCCAGCATTTT. Protein sequence: CASKQGYQPQHF.

This clonotype showed up just a few times. The chain couples TRBV24-1 to TRBJ2-7; 8 bases align to TRBD2. With 8 bases clipped from V and 5 bases from J, the junction kept 4 bases outside the gene matches. CDR1 is KGHDR and CDR2 is SFDVKD in the germline V gene. This CDR3 comprises 12 residues. DNA for the CDR3: TGTGCCACCACAACGCGGGGGGACGAGCAGTACTTC. The encoded protein is CATTTRGDEQYF.

The chain combines TRBV2 with TRBJ1-2, with 8 bases fitting TRBD1. V dropped 7 bases and J dropped 2; count of bases not matched to a gene: 12. This CDR3 spans 16 amino acids. Germline CDR1 is SNHLY and CDR2 is FYNNEI. This CDR3 reads CASTNPSTGENYGYTF. As DNA, the CDR3 is TGTGCCAGCACCAACCCTTCGACAGGGGAGAACTATGGCTACACCTTC.